The entry below describes one TCR beta chain. The antigen remains undetermined. This entry is derived from a study of CXCR3-negative and CXCR3-positive naive CD8 T cells. The wider study: The study obtained 140 million or so TRB reads, about 1.5 +/- 0.3 million per library. Study findings and constraints: Within a donor, both naive subsets shared TRBV-TRBJ usage, unlike memory cells. Diversity in memory CD8+ cells fell much lower than the comparably high levels seen in both naive subsets.

In preparing the TRB cDNA libraries, 5' RACE with UMI labels was used. Using the 5' RACE reads, TCRdb records one entry per CDR3 protein without DNA. The data include some 28,000 distinct CDR3 sequences; the top ten clones carry roughly 10%. Germline CDR1 and CDR2: MRHNA and SNTAGT. The CDR3 sequence is 14 residues long. The sorter processed each CD8+ T cell subset in triplicate at some 300,000 cells apiece. The sequenced material came from memory CD8+ T cells from blood. This chain links TRBV6-4 with TRBJ2-2; TCRdb lists TRBD1, though no DNA is available to test this call. This receptor was identified in a human donor in good health. Some clones in this sample may be carry-over from other donors' samples. The CDR3 region is CASSDSTGAGELFF.